This entry describes one T cell receptor beta chain. Its antigen specificity is not known. Per-base qualities were not stored, and no clone one base away is much larger. This entry comes from a study of T cells in Graves' hyperthyroidism and ophthalmopathy (dated by TCRdb to the late 2010s). In terms of the full investigation: TCR V-J signatures able to tell the groups apart were searched for in a discovery cohort of 100 patients, of whom 43 had Graves' ophthalmopathy and around 58 had stable Graves' hyperthyroidism. Prospective prediction of ophthalmopathy was tested in an independent validation cohort of approximately 19 hyperthyroidism patients and some 17 patients who later progressed to ophthalmopathy. After sampling, hyperthyroidism patients received methimazole starting at 30 mg daily, and ophthalmopathy patients received high-dose intravenous methylprednisolone. In addition, the study compared T-cell repertoires in thyroid tissue and in blood from about 6 Graves' hyperthyroidism patients. TCR Vbeta CDR3 sequencing of 120 to 150 peripheral blood samples (under 45 ophthalmopathy, roughly 72 hyperthyroidism and roughly 17 progressor patients) is reported in the paper. The approximately 100 discovery patients were randomly divided into training and test sets at a 7:3 ratio.

Graves' hyperthyroidism was defined as stable when no progression to ophthalmopathy occurred over 18 months of follow-up. Hyperthyroidism patients were newly diagnosed, had a disease duration of under 2 months, and were aged 18 to 65 years. Patients with uncontrolled infections, other autoimmune diseases, pregnancy or lactation were excluded. Diagnoses were established on the basis of clinical symptoms, serum thyroxine and TRAb, thyroid ultrasound, and orbital computed tomography. Trizol reagent was used to extract total RNA, and RNA quality was then checked on an Agilent 2100 Bioanalyzer. The study at large found these results: In validation, the model predicted progression to ophthalmopathy a median of around six months before onset, with roughly 70% sensitivity and 72.22% specificity. Blood samples also contained most of the expanded thyroid clonotypes (frequency above 0.001), which suggests that blood repertoires may reflect thyroid immune responses. Ophthalmopathy was separated from stable hyperthyroidism by a 13 V-J signature model, with 87.88% sensitivity and about 81% specificity obtained in cross-validation and 80%/75% obtained in testing. No statistical method was used to set the sample size in advance, and investigators knew the group allocation.

Amplification of TCR beta CDR3 regions was carried out from RNA transcripts. For the first round of RT-PCR on the TCR CDR3, the HTBI primer set was used together with the Qiagen OneStep RT-PCR kit. A second multiplex PCR round built the libraries, followed by size selection and purification. Libraries were sequenced paired-end with 100 bp reads on an Illumina HiSeq2000. Under the source paper's analysis protocol: SOAPnuke was used to process the raw data, throwing out any read that contained adapters or uncalled bases, had a mean Phred below 15, or lacked an exact constant-primer or identifier match. COPE v1.2.5 was used to merge the high-quality paired reads, and each unique nucleotide sequence was defined as a clonotype. MiTCR v1.1 was used to align clonotypes to the IMGT TRBV, TRBD and TRBJ reference segments. The analysis included only V-J combinations with a frequency above 0.0001, which together covered approximately 99% of the repertoires. The TCS score was defined as the ratio of F50 (clonal expansion) to E x V (chaos), calculated using BLOSUM62-based TCRdist between CDR3 peptides within each V-J. Welch's t-statistics and random forest reduced just over 500 V-J features to 13, which were used in a naive Bayes classifier (R e1071). The Morisita-Horn index was used to measure how similar the thyroid and blood repertoires were. The public reads were reprocessed in TCRdb via fastp at Q25 and MiXCR, keeping in-frame beta chains. Rows with a matching CDR3 protein are joined into one entry that keeps the most common DNA and genes. TCRdb assigned the V and J calls; the authors' analysis was not used. The sample data list about 49,000 distinct CDR3 sequences, and less than 65% of these were observed just once. The leading ten clones occupy 34% of the sample.

Taken from cysteine to phenylalanine, the CDR3 has 15 residues. The DNA shown is the 45-base CDR3, in frame from base 1. A distance of 16 bases separates the germline ends of V and J, which lose 3 bases and 4 bases respectively. As encoded in the germline V gene, CDR1 is SGHTA while CDR2 is FQGNSA. The chain is assembled from TRBV7-2 and TRBJ2-7, with the D segment possibly TRBD1 or TRBD2, each aligning over 7 bases. The clonotype originates from a man younger than 35 with Graves' hyperthyroidism. Input material: peripheral blood or thyroid tissue (not recorded which). DNA sequence: TGTGCCAGCAGCTTCGCAGGGGGGGGGAGGTACGAGCAGTACTTC. Its product reads: CASSFAGGGRYEQYF.